The present T cell receptor (beta chain) was sequenced within a study of T-cell memory formation after mild COVID-19. This clonotype showed up many times. The CDR3 is 12 amino acids. Germline CDR1 reads DFQATT; CDR2 reads SNEGSKA (reference sequence). V shed 6 bases, J shed 2 bases, and the junction held 1 base outside the gene matches. TCRdb reanalysed the 5' RACE reads using MiXCR and keeps one entry per CDR3 protein. The table shows around 310,000 distinct CDR3 sequences, with around an eighth occurring only once. This TCR derives from a man aged 18 to 30 who had mild COVID-19 (a few samples of this study predate the infection). Cell type and time point are not known. V usage is TRBV20-1 and J usage is TRBJ1-5; 7 bases match TRBD1. Sequencing was done on a sample of PBMCs or a T cell subset sorted from them (not recorded which). CDR3 nucleotides: TGCAGTGCCGGACAGGGCAATCAGCCCCAGCATTTT. It encodes CSAGQGNQPQHF.